The T cell receptor beta chain described here comes from a study of T cells in localized non-small cell lung cancer. General study points: Because sequencing included only one region (of the tumor), heterogeneity remains possible. Higher blood T cell density tracked longer overall survival. Uninvolved neighboring lung showed the greatest T cell clonality, exceeding tumor.

With regard to this clone: Its antigen is still unknown.

V dropped 0 bases and J dropped 4; count of bases not matched to a gene: 10. CDR1 and CDR2 (germline): SGDLS, YYNGEE. This CDR3 spans 18 amino acids. Assay: immunoSEQ multiplex PCR; the TCRdb copy retains only in-frame clones and omits some. The sample carries tens of thousands of clones, about nine tenths recorded once. This chain links TRBV9 with TRBJ2-3; 11 positions agree with TRBD2. Source: peripheral blood, taken before any cancer treatment. The sequence derives from a man aged 35 to 69 with stage I squamous cell lung carcinoma. CDR3 region: CASSVATVRLAGPDTQYF. CDR3 DNA: TGTGCCAGCAGCGTAGCTACCGTGAGACTAGCGGGGCCAGATACGCAGTATTTT.